The present T cell receptor beta chain was sequenced within a study of cytomegalovirus exposure and HLA in healthy donors (dated by TCRdb to the late 2010s). For context, the study as a whole: According to a later analysis, one platform produced both the roughly 110 validation repertoires and the 670 or so repertoires of the first cohort. The study was designed to test whether signatures of past pathogen exposure could be identified by cataloging public T cell receptors. A separate validation cohort of about 110 different subjects was used in addition to the approximately 610-subject first cohort. The study combined high-throughput TCR immunosequencing, statistical association of individual TCRs with disease status, and machine learning to predict cytomegalovirus infection status.

Library prep was done by the immunoSEQ multiplex PCR assay. The original methods were these. A statistical classification framework was built for diagnosing cytomegalovirus status from the catalog of TCR beta chain sequences. Drawn from immuneACCESS, this table holds only the in-frame rearrangements with V and J called that TCRdb kept. Clones are partly lost; checked studies trace under half to an unresolved V gene and leave the rest unexplained. Clonal size and the V and J genes are those of that table, whereas D and trimming came from the DNA. Present in this sample are 55,000 to 70,000 clones, more than 85% of which were seen just once. Over 2% of the sample comes from the top ten. The paper as a whole reports these results and caveats: The classifier was reported to diagnose cytomegalovirus status with high specificity and sensitivity in both the original and validation cohorts. The authors suggested that the approach could potentially be generalized to other disease states and immunological phenotypes. The study listed 150 to 200 TCR beta chains as associated with cytomegalovirus. A few of the identified cytomegalovirus-associated TCR beta chains were confirmed in vitro to be specific for cytomegalovirus antigens. A later analysis found that TCRs clustered in the first cohort also tended to co-occur in the 100 to 150 validation repertoires, with about 94% of cluster scores above 0. Across donors, most TCR sequences were observed very rarely, whereas some public TCRs were present in many individuals. The validation cohort had no HLA typing available for a later analysis, so co-occurrence within that cohort was assessed over all 120 or so repertoires.

Compared with germline, V lacks 3 bases and J lacks 3 bases; bases without a gene match: 5. CDR1 and CDR2 are read off the germline V gene (reference sequence) as SGHNT and YYREEE. From cysteine to phenylalanine, the CDR3 is 17 amino acids long. Only the CDR3 DNA is retained, 51 bases long and in frame from the first base. Turning to this clone: This receptor's antigen is unknown. Base quality data are lacking; no much larger clone is found one base away.

The donors were included in the validation cohort of some 120 subjects, a group kept apart from the approximately 650-subject first cohort. Sequenced material: PBMCs. The receptor was derived from a woman in her twenties or thirties in good health and CMV-seronegative. Rearrangement joined TRBV5-4 to TRBJ2-3, and 15 junction bases match TRBD2. The DNA reads TGTGCCAGCAGCTCGGGACTAGCGGGAGGTGGGACAGATACGCAGTATTTT. Its protein reads: CASSSGLAGGGTDTQYF.